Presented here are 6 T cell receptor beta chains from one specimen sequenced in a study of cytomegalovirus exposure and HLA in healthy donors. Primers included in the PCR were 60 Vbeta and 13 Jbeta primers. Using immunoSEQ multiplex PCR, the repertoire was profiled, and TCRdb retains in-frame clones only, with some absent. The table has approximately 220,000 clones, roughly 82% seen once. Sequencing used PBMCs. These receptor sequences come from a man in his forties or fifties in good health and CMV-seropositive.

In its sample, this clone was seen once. CDR3: CASSLVSGGFTEAFF. CDR3 bases: TGTGCCAGCAGCTTGGTGTCAGGGGGCTTCACTGAAGCTTTCTTT. This rearrangement joins TRBV5-6 to TRBJ1-1; TRBD1 matches 8 bases. V trimming: 0 bases; J trimming: 4 bases; junction bases outside the gene matches: 5. This CDR3 contains 15 residues. The germline gives CDR1 SGHDT, CDR2 YYEEEE.

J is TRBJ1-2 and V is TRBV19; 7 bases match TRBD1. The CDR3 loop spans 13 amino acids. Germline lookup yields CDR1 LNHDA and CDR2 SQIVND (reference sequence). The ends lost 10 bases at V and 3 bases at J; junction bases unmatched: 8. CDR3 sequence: CATQDRAYYGYTF. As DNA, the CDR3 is TGTGCCACCCAAGACAGGGCTTACTATGGCTACACCTTC.

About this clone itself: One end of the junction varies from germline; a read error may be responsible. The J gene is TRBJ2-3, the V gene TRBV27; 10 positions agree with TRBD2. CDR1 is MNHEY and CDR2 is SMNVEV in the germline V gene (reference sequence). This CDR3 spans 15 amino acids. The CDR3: CATSLAGVYTDTQYF. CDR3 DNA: TGTGCCACCAGTCTAGCGGGAGTTTACACAGATACGCAGTATTTT.

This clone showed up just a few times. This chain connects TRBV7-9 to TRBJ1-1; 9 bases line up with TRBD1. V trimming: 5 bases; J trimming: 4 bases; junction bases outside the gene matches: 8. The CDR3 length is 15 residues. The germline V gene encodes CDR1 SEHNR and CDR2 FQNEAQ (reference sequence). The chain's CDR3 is CASSASGTGTTEAFF. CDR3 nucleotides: TGTGCCAGCAGCGCATCCGGGACAGGGACCACTGAAGCTTTCTTT.

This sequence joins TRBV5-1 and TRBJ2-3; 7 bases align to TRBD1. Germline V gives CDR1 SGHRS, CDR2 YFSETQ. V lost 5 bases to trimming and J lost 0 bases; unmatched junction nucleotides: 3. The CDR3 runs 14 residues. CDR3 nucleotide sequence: TGCGCCAGCAGATCGGGACAGAGCACAGATACGCAGTATTTT. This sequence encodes CASRSGQSTDTQYF.

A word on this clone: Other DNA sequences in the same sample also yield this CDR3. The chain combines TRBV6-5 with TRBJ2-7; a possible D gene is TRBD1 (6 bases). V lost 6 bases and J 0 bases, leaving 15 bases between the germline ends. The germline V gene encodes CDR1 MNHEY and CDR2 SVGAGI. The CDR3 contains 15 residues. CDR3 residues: CASRMGQGLSYEQYF. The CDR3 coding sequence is TGTGCCAGCAGAATGGGACAAGGGCTCTCCTACGAGCAGTACTTC.